This TCR beta chain was retrieved from a study of radiotherapy plus CTLA-4 blockade in lung cancer. Looking at the study overall: Among enrolled patients, about 18% responded and 31% achieved disease control.

Germline assignment: CDR1 MNHNS and CDR2 SASEGT. J lost 10 bases, V lost 6 bases, and 4 bases had no gene match. The CDR3 is 11 amino acids. Study results and limitations: In blood, TCR clones derived from the tumor expanded after radiotherapy plus ipilimumab. How blood T cell clones changed early, along with interferon-beta, reportedly forecast response best.

Those patients who had chemo-refractory metastatic non-small-cell lung cancer were given focal radiation along with CTLA-4 blockade through ipilimumab. With regard to this clone: Its target is unknown.

TCRdb's table, derived via immunoSEQ multiplex PCR, lists solely in-frame clones and lacks some. The sample gives 70,000 to 85,000 clones, 74% of which show up once; approximately 9.9% is in the top ten. The TCR comes from a human donor with non-small cell lung cancer whose response to radiotherapy plus ipilimumab could not be evaluated. The sequenced sample was peripheral blood, obtained from a patient treated with radiotherapy plus ipilimumab. V is TRBV6-1 and J is TRBJ1-1; 8 nucleotides match TRBD1. The CDR3 DNA is TGTGCCAGCAGAGGACAGGGACGAGCTTTCTTT. Protein: CASRGQGRAFF.